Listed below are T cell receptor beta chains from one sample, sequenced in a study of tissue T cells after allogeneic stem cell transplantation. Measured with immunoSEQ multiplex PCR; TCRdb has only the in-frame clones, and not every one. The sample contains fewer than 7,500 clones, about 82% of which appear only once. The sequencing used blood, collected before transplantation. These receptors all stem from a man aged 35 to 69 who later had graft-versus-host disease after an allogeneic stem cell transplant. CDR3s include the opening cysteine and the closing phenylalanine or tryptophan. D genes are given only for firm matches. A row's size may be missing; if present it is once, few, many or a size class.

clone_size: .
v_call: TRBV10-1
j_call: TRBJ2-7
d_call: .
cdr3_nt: TGCGCCAGCAGTGAGTCGCAAGGGGGCGAGCAGTACTTC
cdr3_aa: CASSESQGGEQYF

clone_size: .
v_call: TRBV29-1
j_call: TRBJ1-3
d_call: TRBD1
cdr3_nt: TGCAGCGTAGCGGGGACAGCTATCTCTGGAAACACCATATATTTT
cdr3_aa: CSVAGTAISGNTIYF

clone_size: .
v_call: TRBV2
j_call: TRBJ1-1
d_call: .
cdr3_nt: TGTGCCAGCAGTCCGGCCACGAGGGGGACTGAAGCTTTCTTT
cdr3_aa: CASSPATRGTEAFF

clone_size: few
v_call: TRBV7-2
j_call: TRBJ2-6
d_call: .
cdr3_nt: TGTGCCAGCAGCGCCCGAACGGACAGCCTCTCTGGGGCCAACGTCCTGACTTTC
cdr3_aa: CASSARTDSLSGANVLTF

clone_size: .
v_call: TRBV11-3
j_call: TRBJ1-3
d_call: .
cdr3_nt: TGTGCCAGCAGCTTTCTCGCGGGGCTGAATGGAAACACCATATATTTT
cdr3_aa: CASSFLAGLNGNTIYF

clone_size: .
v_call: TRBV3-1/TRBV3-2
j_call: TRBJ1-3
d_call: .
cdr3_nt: TGTGCCAGCAGCCAAGATAGCGAGGGTGCTGGAAACACCATATATTTT
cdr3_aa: CASSQDSEGAGNTIYF

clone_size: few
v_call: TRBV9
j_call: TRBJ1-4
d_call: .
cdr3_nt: TGTGCCAGCAGCGCTGGACCCGGGGGCGGTGCAACTAATGAAAAACTGTTTTTT
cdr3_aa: CASSAGPGGGATNEKLFF

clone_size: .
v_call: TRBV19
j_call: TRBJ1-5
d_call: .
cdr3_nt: TGTGCCAGTAGTAACCCTAGGGGTCCACAGCATTTT
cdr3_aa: CASSNPRGPQHF

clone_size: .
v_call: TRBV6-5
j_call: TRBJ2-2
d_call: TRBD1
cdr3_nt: TGTGCCAGCCAGGGACAGGGTACCACCGGGGAGCTGTTTTTT
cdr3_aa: CASQGQGTTGELFF

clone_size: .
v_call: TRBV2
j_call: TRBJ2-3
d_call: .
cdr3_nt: TGTGCCAGCAGTGACGGTCAGGGGAGTATAGATACGCAGTATTTT
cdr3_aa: CASSDGQGSIDTQYF

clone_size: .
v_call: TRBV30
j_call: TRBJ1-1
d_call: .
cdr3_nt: TGTGCCTTTCGGACAGCGTCGAACACTGAAGCTTTCTTT
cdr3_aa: CAFRTASNTEAFF

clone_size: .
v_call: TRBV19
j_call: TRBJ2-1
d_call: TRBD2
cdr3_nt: TGTGCCAGTACGTTTTCGGGACTAGCGGTTTCTCGAGGGTCGGGGGAGCAGTTCTTC
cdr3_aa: CASTFSGLAVSRGSGEQFF

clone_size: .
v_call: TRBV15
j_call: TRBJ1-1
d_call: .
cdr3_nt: TGTGCCACCAGCAGAGCGAGGGTTCTGGCGAACACTGAAGCTTTCTTT
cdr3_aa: CATSRARVLANTEAFF

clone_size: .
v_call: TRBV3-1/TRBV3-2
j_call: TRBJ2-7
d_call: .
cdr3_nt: TGTGCCAGCAGCCAGTCAGAGACAGGCACGGGCGAGCAGTACTTC
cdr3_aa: CASSQSETGTGEQYF

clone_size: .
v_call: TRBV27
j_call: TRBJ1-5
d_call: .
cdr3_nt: TGTGCCAGCAGTTTGAACAGGGCTCAGCCCCAGCATTTT
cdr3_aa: CASSLNRAQPQHF

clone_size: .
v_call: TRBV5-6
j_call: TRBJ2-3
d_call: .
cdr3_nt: TGTGCCAGCAGCTTGGCTGCCGATACGCAGTATTTT
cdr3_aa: CASSLAADTQYF

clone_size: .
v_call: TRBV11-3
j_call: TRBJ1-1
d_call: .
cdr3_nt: TGTGCCAGCCAGAATCGAGAGGACACTGAAGCTTTCTTT
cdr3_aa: CASQNREDTEAFF

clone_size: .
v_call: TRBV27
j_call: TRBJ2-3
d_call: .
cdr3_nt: TGTGCCAGCAGTTTAGTAGGTAGTCCGCAGTATTTT
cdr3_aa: CASSLVGSPQYF

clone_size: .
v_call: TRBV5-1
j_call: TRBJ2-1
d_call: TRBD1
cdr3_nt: TGCGCCAGCGGGACAGGGGGCTGGAATGAGCAGTTCTTC
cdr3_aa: CASGTGGWNEQFF

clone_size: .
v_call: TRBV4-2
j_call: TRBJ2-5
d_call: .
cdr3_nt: TGTGCCAGCAGCCCGAGTAGCGAGGGAGAGACCCAGTACTTC
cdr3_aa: CASSPSSEGETQYF

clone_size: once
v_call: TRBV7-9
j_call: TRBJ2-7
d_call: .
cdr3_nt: TGTGCCAGCAGCTTATGGGGGAAAGGGTACGAGCAGTACTTC
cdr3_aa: CASSLWGKGYEQYF

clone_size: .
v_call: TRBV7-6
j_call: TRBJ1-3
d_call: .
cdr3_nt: TGTGCCAGCAGCTTAGGTGGAGGCTCTGGAAACACCATATATTTT
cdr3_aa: CASSLGGGSGNTIYF

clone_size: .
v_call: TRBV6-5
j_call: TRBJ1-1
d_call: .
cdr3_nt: TGTGCCAGCAGTTACTTGCAGGGCACTGAAGCTTTCTTT
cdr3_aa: CASSYLQGTEAFF

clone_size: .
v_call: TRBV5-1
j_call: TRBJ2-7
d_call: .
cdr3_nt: TGCGCCAGCAGCTGGGACCGGAGTCGGATCGAGCAGTACTTC
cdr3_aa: CASSWDRSRIEQYF

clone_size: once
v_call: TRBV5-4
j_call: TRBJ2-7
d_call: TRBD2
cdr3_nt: TGTGCCAGCAGCTTGGCCTTGGGTAGCGGGTACGAGCAGTACTTC
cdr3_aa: CASSLALGSGYEQYF

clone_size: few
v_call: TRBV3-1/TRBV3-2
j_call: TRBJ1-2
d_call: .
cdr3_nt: TGTGCCAGCAGCCAAGATCGAGGGGTATTAGGCACCTTC
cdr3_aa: CASSQDRGVLGTF

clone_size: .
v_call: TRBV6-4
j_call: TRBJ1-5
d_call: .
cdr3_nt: TGTGCCAGCAGTGTCGGAGCGAACCAGCCCCAGCATTTT
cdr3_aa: CASSVGANQPQHF

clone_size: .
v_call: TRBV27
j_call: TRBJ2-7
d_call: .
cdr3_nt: TGTGCCAGCAGCGGGACACACTCCTACGAGCAGTACTTC
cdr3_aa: CASSGTHSYEQYF

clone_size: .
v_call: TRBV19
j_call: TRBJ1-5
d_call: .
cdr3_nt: TGTGCCAGTAGTCCCGCCCCGGGTCAGCCCCAGCATTTT
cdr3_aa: CASSPAPGQPQHF

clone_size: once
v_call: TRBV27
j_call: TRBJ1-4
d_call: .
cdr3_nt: TGTGCCAGCAGTCCCCAACCGGACCCGCGTAATGAAAAACTGTTTTTT
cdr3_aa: CASSPQPDPRNEKLFF

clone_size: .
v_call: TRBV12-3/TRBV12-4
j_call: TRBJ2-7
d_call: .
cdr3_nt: TGTGCCAGCAGTTTACTACATCACGAGCAGTACTTC
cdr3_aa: CASSLLHHEQYF

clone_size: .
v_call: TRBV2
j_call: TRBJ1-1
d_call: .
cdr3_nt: TGTGCCAGCAGTGGTCAGGGATCCAGAACTGAAGCTTTCTTT
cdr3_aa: CASSGQGSRTEAFF

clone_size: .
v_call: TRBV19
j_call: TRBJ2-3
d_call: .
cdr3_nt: TGTGCCAGTAGTGTTACTACAGGGACTAACACAGATACGCAGTATTTT
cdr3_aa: CASSVTTGTNTDTQYF

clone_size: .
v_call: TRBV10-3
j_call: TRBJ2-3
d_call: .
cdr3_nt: TGTGCCATCAGTGGCGGGGTCACAGATACGCAGTATTTT
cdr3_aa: CAISGGVTDTQYF

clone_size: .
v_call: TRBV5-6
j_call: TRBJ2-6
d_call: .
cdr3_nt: TGTGCCAGCAGCTTGGAAGGACACGGAAGCTCTGGGGCCAACGTCCTGACTTTC
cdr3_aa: CASSLEGHGSSGANVLTF

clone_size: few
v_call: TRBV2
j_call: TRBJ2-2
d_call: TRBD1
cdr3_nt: TGTGCCAGCAGTGGGGACAGGGGGCGGTTCGGGGAGCTGTTTTTT
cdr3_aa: CASSGDRGRFGELFF

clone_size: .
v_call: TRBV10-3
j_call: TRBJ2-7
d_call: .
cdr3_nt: TGTGCCATCAGTGAGTCTGGCAGCTACGAGCAGTACTTC
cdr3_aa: CAISESGSYEQYF

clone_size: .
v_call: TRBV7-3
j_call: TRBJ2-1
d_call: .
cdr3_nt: TGTGCCAGCAGCTTAACGATCCGGGGAGATGACAATGAGCAGTTCTTC
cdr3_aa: CASSLTIRGDDNEQFF

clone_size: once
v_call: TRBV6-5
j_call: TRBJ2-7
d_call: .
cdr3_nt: TGTGCCAGCAGTTACTCGGACCAGGGTGGGTACGAGCAGTACTTC
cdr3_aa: CASSYSDQGGYEQYF

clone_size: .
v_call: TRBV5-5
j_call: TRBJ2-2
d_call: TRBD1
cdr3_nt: TGTGCCTCCGGACAGGCGAACACCGGGGAGCTGTTTTTT
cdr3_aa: CASGQANTGELFF

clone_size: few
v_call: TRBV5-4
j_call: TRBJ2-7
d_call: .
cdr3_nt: TGTGCCAGCAGCTTGGGGGACGAGCAGTACTTC
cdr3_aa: CASSLGDEQYF

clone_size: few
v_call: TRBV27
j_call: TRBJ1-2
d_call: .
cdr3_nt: TGTGCCAGCAGTTTGGGGCAAGACTATGGCTACACCTTC
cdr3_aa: CASSLGQDYGYTF

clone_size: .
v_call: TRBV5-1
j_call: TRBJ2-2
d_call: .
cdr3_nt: TGCGCCAGCAGCTGGAACACCGGGGAGCTGTTTTTT
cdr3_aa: CASSWNTGELFF

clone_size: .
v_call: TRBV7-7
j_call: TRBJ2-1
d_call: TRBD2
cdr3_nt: TGTGCTAGCAGCCCATACTCGCGGGGGGGCCCCGGGGAGCAGTTCTTC
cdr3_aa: CASSPYSRGGPGEQFF

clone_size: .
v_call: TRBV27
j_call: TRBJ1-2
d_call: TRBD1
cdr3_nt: TGTGCCAGCAGTTTATCCCTCGGACAGGGGGGTAACTATGGCTACACCTTC
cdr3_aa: CASSLSLGQGGNYGYTF

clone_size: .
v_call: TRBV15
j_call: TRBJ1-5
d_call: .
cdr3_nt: TGTGCCACCAGCAGGGACGGAGTGCCCCAGCATTTT
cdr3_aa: CATSRDGVPQHF

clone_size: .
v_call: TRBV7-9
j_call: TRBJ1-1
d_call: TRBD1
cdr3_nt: TGTGCCAGCAGCTTAGAGGAGGGCAGGGGGGACACTGAAGCTTTCTTT
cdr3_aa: CASSLEEGRGDTEAFF